This T cell receptor (beta chain) was recovered during a study of cytomegalovirus exposure and HLA in healthy donors. Regarding the study as a whole: In a later analysis, 15,000 to 20,000 TCR beta sequences were associated with HLA alleles at 0.05 false discovery rate.

PCR amplification relied on 60 Vbeta primers (plus 13 Jbeta primers). Some clones are missing from TCRdb's copy, which holds only in-frame ones; the method was immunoSEQ multiplex PCR. The repertoire includes about 110,000 clones, roughly 70% of them detected once, and roughly a tenth sits in the top ten. About this clone: The antigen remains undetermined.

Trimming shortened V by 2 bases and J by 5 bases, and 17 bases separated the two germline ends. CDR3 length: 16 amino acids. CDR1 is SGHRS, CDR2 YFSETQ, per germline. This receptor was taken from a man between 40 and 49 years old in good health and CMV-seropositive. The sequencing sample was made of PBMCs. The chain is built from TRBV5-1 and TRBJ2-1; weak D call: TRBD2 (6 bases). Written as DNA, the CDR3 is TGCGCCAGCAGCTTTTTCACCGGGAGTATAAACAATGAGCAGTTCTTC. Protein sequence: CASSFFTGSINNEQFF.